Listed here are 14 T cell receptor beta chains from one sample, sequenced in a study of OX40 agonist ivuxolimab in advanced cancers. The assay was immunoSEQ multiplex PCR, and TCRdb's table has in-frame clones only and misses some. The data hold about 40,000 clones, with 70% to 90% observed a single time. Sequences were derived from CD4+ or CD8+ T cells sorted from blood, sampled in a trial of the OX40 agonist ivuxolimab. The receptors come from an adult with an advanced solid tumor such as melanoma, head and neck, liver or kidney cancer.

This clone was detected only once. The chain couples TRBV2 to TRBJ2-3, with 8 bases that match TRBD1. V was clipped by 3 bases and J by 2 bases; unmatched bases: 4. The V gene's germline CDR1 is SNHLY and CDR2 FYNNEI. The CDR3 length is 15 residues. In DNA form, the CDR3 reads TGTGCCAGCAGTGAGGGCAGGGGGCACACAGATACGCAGTATTTT. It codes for CASSEGRGHTDTQYF.

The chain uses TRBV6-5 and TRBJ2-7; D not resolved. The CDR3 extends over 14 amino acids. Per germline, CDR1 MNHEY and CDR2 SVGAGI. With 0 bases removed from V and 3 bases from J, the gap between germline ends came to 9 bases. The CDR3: CASSYSGLVYEQYF. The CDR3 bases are TGTGCCAGCAGTTACTCAGGCCTTGTCTACGAGCAGTACTTC.

The chain's CDR3 is CSVTPGPDTQYF. The CDR3 nucleotides are TGCAGCGTGACACCGGGCCCAGATACGCAGTATTTT. The chain recombines TRBV29-1 with TRBJ2-3; D is ambiguous. This CDR3 contains 12 residues. Per the germline V gene, CDR1 is SQVTM and CDR2 is ANQGSEA. V dropped 6 bases and J dropped 4 bases, with 11 bases sitting between them.

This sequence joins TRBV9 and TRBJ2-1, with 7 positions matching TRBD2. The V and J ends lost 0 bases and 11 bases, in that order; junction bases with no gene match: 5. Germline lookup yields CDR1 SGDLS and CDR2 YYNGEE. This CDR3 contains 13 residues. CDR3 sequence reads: CASSVDGAGKQFF. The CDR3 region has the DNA TGTGCCAGCAGCGTAGATGGAGCGGGAAAGCAGTTCTTC.

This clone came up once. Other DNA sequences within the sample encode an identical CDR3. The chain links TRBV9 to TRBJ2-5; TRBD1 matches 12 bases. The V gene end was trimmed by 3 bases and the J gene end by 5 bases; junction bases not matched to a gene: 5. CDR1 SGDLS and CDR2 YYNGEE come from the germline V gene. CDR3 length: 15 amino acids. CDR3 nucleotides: TGTGCCAGCAGCGGGGGACAGGGGGCCGGCGAGACCCAGTACTTC. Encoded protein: CASSGGQGAGETQYF. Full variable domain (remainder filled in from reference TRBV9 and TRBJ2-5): DSGVTQTPKHLITATGQRVTLRCSPRSGDLSVYWYQQSLDQGLQFLIQYYNGEERAKGNILERFSAQQFPDLHSELNLSSLELGDSALYFCASSGGQGAGETQYFGPGTRLLVL.

Here the CDR3 DNA reads TGCAGCATATACCCGACAGAAGAGACCCAGTACTTC. This codes for CSIYPTEETQYF. The V and J genes are TRBV29-1 and TRBJ2-5, with D perhaps matching TRBD1 (5 bases). This CDR3 region has 12 residues. Germline-derived CDR1 and CDR2 are SQVTM and ANQGSEA. V was trimmed by 8 bases and J by 3 bases, leaving 13 bases between them.

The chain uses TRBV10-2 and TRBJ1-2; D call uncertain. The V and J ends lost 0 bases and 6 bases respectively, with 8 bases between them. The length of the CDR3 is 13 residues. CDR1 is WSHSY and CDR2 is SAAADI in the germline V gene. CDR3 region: CASSESSLDGYTF. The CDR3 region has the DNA TGCGCCAGCAGTGAGTCGAGTCTCGATGGCTACACCTTC.

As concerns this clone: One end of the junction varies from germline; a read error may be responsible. Here the CDR3 reads CASSVGLGGMINENLFF. The CDR3 nucleotides are TGTGCCAGCAGCGTAGGGTTAGGGGGAATGATAAATGAAAACCTGTTTTTT. This chain joins TRBV9 and TRBJ1-4; a possible D gene is TRBD1 (6 bases). CDR3 size: 17 residues. Germline V gene data show CDR1 as SGDLS and CDR2 as YYNGEE. Together with reference TRBV9 and TRBJ1-4, the CDR3 gives the full variable domain: DSGVTQTPKHLITATGQRVTLRCSPRSGDLSVYWYQQSLDQGLQFLIQYYNGEERAKGNILERFSAQQFPDLHSELNLSSLELGDSALYFCASSVGLGGMINENLFFGSGTQLSVL.

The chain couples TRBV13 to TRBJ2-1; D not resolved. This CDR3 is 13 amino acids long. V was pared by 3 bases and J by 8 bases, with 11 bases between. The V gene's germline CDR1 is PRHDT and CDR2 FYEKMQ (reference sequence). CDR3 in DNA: TGTGCCAGCAGCTTGGATAATAGTGATGAGCAGTTCTTC. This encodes CASSLDNSDEQFF.

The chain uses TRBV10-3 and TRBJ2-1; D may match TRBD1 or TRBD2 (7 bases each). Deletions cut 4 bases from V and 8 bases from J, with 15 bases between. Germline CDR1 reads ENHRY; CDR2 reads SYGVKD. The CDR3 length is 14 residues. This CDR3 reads CAISARGGVDEQFF. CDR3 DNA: TGTGCCATCAGTGCCAGGGGGGGGGTAGATGAGCAGTTCTTC.

The CDR3 here is CASSQDKASGGREQFF. DNA of the CDR3: TGCGCCAGCAGCCAAGATAAGGCTAGCGGGGGTCGTGAGCAGTTCTTC. The V gene is TRBV4-3, the J gene TRBJ2-1; 10 nucleotides match TRBD2. The CDR3 sequence is 16 residues long. Germline V gene data show CDR1 as LGHNA and CDR2 as YSLEER. V dropped 0 bases and J dropped 9; count of bases not matched to a gene: 8.

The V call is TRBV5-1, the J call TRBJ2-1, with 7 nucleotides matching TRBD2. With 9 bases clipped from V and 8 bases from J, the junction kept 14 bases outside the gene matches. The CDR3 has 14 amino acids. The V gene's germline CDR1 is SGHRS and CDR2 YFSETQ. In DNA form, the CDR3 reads TGCGCCACCTCTCTTCTAGCGGCAAGGGATGAGCAGTTCTTC. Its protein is CATSLLAARDEQFF. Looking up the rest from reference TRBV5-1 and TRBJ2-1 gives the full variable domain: KAGVTQTPRYLIKTRGQQVTLSCSPISGHRSVSWYQQTPGQGLQFLFEYFSETQRNKGNFPGRFSGRQFSNSRSEMNVSTLELGDSALYLCATSLLAARDEQFFGPGTRLTVL.

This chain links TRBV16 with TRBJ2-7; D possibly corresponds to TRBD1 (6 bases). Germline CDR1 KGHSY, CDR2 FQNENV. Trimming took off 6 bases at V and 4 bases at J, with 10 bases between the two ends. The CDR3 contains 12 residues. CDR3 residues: CASRPGQYEQYF. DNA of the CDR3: TGTGCCAGCAGACCCGGACAGTACGAGCAGTACTTC.

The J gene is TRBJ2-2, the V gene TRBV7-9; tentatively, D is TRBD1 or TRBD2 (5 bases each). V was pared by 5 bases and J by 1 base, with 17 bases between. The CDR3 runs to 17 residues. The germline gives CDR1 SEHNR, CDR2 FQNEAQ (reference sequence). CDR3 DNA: TGTGCCAGCAGCCCCTTGGGGCTAGCTCAGAACACCGGGGAGCTGTTTTTT. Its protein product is CASSPLGLAQNTGELFF.